This T cell receptor beta chain is drawn from a study of blood T cell repertoires in COVID-19. Per the study methods: Amplification of reference gene primers was used by the study to estimate nucleated cell counts. Only in-frame clones appear in the TCRdb table, and some are missing; sequencing was by immunoSEQ multiplex PCR. The V and J calls and clone size are taken from that table; D and trimming were inferred from the DNA. This sample has 300,000 to 450,000 clones, with approximately 81% found just once. The V gene lost 1 base and the J gene lost 5 bases, with 12 bases spanning the gap. The germline CDR1 and CDR2 sequences are KGHSH and LQKENI. The CDR3 loop spans 14 amino acids.

V is TRBV18 and J is TRBJ2-7; D is perhaps TRBD2 (6 bases). The source of this sequence is a woman between 18 and 30 years old with acute or convalescent COVID-19. The material sequenced was peripheral blood. The chain's CDR3 is CASSPLRGNDEQYF. CDR3 sequence (DNA): TGTGCCAGCTCACCACTTCGGGGGAACGACGAGCAGTACTTC.